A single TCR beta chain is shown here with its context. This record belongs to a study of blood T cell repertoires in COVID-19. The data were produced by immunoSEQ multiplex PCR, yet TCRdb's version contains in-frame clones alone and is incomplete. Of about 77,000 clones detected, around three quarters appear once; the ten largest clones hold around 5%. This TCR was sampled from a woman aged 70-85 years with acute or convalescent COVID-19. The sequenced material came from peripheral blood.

The CDR3, as DNA: TGTGCCAGCAGCTTGGAACAGGCTTATGGGGCCAACGTCCTGACTTTC. Encoded protein: CASSLEQAYGANVLTF. The chain employs TRBV5-6 and TRBJ2-6, with a tentative D call TRBD1 (5 bases). This CDR3 contains 16 residues. V was shortened by 0 bases and J by 3 bases, with 10 bases between the two germline ends. CDR1 SGHDT and CDR2 YYEEEE come from the germline V gene. Filled out from reference TRBV5-6 and TRBJ2-6, the complete variable domain reads DAGVTQSPTHLIKTRGQQVTLRCSPKSGHDTVSWYQQALGQGPQFIFQYYEEEERQRGNFPDRFSGHQFPNYSSELNVNALLLGDSALYLCASSLEQAYGANVLTFGAGSRLTVL.